The 15 T cell receptor beta chains below were found in one sample sequenced in a study of blood T cell repertoires in COVID-19. Assay used: immunoSEQ multiplex PCR; TCRdb lists only in-frame clones, some missing. The table shows 250,000 to 350,000 clones, with 87% occurring only once. Sequenced sample: peripheral blood. The receptors here all came from a woman in her forties or fifties who had recovered from COVID-19.

The CDR3 DNA reads TGCGCCAGCAGTGATGGGTGGCTAGGGTTCTTC. Translated, it gives CASSDGWLGFF. The chain employs TRBV10-1 and TRBJ2-1; D uncertain. The germline V gene has CDR1 WNHNN and CDR2 SYGVQD (reference sequence). This CDR3 contains 11 residues. The V end was cut by 3 bases, the J end by 15 bases, with 12 bases between.

The chain has TRBV4-3 and TRBJ2-7; perhaps TRBD2 as D (5 bases). The germline V gene has CDR1 LGHNA and CDR2 YSLEER. Trimming removed 0 bases from V and 1 base from J, with 10 bases in between. This CDR3 region has 15 residues. CDR3 residues: CASSQDELGSYEQYF. The CDR3 DNA reads as TGCGCCAGCAGCCAAGATGAACTAGGGTCCTACGAGCAGTACTTC.

The V gene is TRBV5-1, the J gene TRBJ2-2; D may be TRBD1 (6 bases). CDR3 size: 15 residues. Germline CDR1 reads SGHRS; CDR2 reads YFSETQ. The V end lost 4 bases, the J end lost 1 base, and 11 bases lay between the germline ends. The CDR3 spells CASSPATGNTGELFF. CDR3 sequence (DNA): TGCGCCAGCAGCCCAGCGACAGGGAACACCGGGGAGCTGTTTTTT.

As DNA, the CDR3 is TGTGCCAGCGAGGGGGCAGGGCAGCCCCAGCATTTT. Translation gives CASEGAGQPQHF. V and J are TRBV28 and TRBJ1-5, with 7 bases aligning to TRBD1. Trimming removed 8 bases from V and 7 bases from J; junction bases left unmatched: 5. The CDR3 is made up of 12 amino acids. Germline loops: CDR1 MDHEN, CDR2 SYDVKM.

The gene calls are TRBV5-1 and TRBJ2-1, with 9 bases matching TRBD2. V shed 4 bases and J 5 bases; nucleotides not matched to a gene: 7. The germline V gene encodes CDR1 SGHRS and CDR2 YFSETQ. This CDR3 comprises 15 residues. CDR3 amino acids: CASSIGTSPNNEQFF. The CDR3 bases are TGCGCCAGCAGCATCGGGACTAGCCCAAACAATGAGCAGTTCTTC.

The chain couples TRBV4-1 to TRBJ1-3; 7 nucleotides align to TRBD1. The germline CDR1 and CDR2 sequences are MGHRA and YSYEKL. Unmatched junction bases numbered 10, after V lost 3 bases and J lost 5 bases. The CDR3 totals 16 residues. The CDR3 DNA follows: TGCGCCAGCAGCCATTCCAAGACAGGGTCTCGAAACACCATATATTTT. Protein product: CASSHSKTGSRNTIYF.

The rearrangement links TRBV27 to TRBJ1-2; 10 positions agree with TRBD1. CDR1 MNHEY and CDR2 SMNVEV come from the germline V gene (reference sequence). Unmatched junction bases numbered 2, after V lost 5 bases and J lost 2 bases. This CDR3 is built from 14 residues. For the CDR3, the DNA is TGTGCCAGCAGTCGGACAGGGGGAAACTATGGCTACACCTTC. It yields the protein CASSRTGGNYGYTF.

The rearrangement links TRBV7-2 to TRBJ1-6; no clear D gene. The germline V gene encodes CDR1 SGHTA and CDR2 FQGNSA. There are 12 residues in the CDR3. V dropped 4 bases and J dropped 10 bases, with 8 bases sitting between them. The CDR3 DNA follows: TGTGCCAGCAGCTATTTCCAATCACCCCTCCACTTT. It translates to CASSYFQSPLHF.

J is TRBJ1-2 and V is TRBV6-5; tentative D call: TRBD1 (6 bases). The CDR3 covers 13 residues. CDR1 and CDR2 (germline): MNHEY, SVGAGI. The ends were cut back, 7 bases at V and 8 bases at J, with 17 bases in the middle. CDR3 protein: CASNPGQIGGYTF. CDR3 DNA: TGTGCCAGCAACCCAGGACAGATCGGGGGCTACACCTTC.

About this clone itself: Sequence at one end of the junction differs from germline and may be a read error. The genes are TRBV4-2 and TRBJ1-5, with D possibly being TRBD1 (5 bases). The CDR3 has 14 residues. Germline CDR1 is LGHNA and CDR2 is YNFKEQ. The CDR3 coding sequence is TGTGCCAGCAGCAAAGACGGGGGTCCCCAGCCCCAGCATTTT. Its protein is CASSKDGGPQPQHF.

The rearrangement links TRBV9 to TRBJ2-6; D gene ambiguous. Deletions cut 3 bases from V and 4 bases from J, with 11 bases between. From germline, CDR1 is SGDLS and CDR2 YYNGEE. This CDR3 has 15 amino acids. The CDR3 here is CASSDYRVGANVLTF. CDR3 nucleotide sequence: TGTGCCAGCAGCGACTATCGAGTGGGGGCCAACGTCCTGACTTTC.

This clone has a single count. This chain uses TRBV5-5 with TRBJ2-2, with D perhaps matching TRBD1 (6 bases). The germline V gene has CDR1 SGHKS and CDR2 YYEKEE (reference sequence). The CDR3 length is 13 residues. Trimming took off 4 bases at V and 6 bases at J, with 10 bases between the two ends. In DNA form, the CDR3 reads TGTGCCAGCAGCCCCAGGGGATCCGGGGAGCTGTTTTTT. It yields the protein CASSPRGSGELFF.

The V and J genes are TRBV6-5 and TRBJ2-2; the D is unclear. CDR1 is MNHEY and CDR2 is SVGAGI in the germline V gene. V gave up 6 bases and J gave up 2 bases, with 13 bases separating them. The CDR3 consists of 15 residues. The CDR3 here is CASSRSWSNTGELFF. In nucleotides, the CDR3 is TGTGCCAGCAGCCGAAGTTGGAGCAACACCGGGGAGCTGTTTTTT.

This sequence joins TRBV6-6 and TRBJ2-7; 10 bases are shared with TRBD2. In germline, CDR1 is MNHNY, CDR2 SVGAGI (reference sequence). V lost 5 bases, J lost 1 base, and 11 bases stayed unmatched. The CDR3 extends over 17 amino acids. The CDR3 DNA sequence: TGTGCCAGCAGTCCCCCTAGCGGGGGCCGCCCATCCTACGAGCAGTACTTC. Amino acids: CASSPPSGGRPSYEQYF.

The CDR3 coding sequence is TGTGCCAGTAGTTCCCAGGGTAACTATGGCTACACCTTC. It encodes CASSSQGNYGYTF. The genes are TRBV19 and TRBJ1-2; a weak D match, TRBD1 (5 bases). This CDR3 has 13 residues. Trimming removed 5 bases from V and 1 base from J, with 8 bases in between. The germline CDR1 and CDR2 sequences are LNHDA and SQIVND (reference sequence).